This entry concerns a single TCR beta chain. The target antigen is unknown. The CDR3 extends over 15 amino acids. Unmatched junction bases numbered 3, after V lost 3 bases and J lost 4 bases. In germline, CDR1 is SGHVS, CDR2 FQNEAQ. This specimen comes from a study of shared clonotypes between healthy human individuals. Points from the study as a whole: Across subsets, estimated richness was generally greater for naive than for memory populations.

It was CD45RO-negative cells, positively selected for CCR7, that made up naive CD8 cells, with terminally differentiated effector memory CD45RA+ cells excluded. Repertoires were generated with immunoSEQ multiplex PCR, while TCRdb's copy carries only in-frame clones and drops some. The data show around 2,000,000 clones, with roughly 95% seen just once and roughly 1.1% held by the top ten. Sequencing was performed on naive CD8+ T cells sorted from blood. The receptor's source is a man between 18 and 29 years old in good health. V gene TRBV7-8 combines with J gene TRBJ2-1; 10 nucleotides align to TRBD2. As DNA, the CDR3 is TGTGCCAGCAGCTTCCTAGCGGGAGAGTACAATGAGCAGTTCTTC. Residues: CASSFLAGEYNEQFF.